One sample yielded the 23 T cell receptor beta chains listed below, sequenced in a study of early T cells in non-severe SARS-CoV-2 infection. TCRdb reprocessed the 5' RACE reads with MiXCR, giving one entry per CDR3 protein. Here the sample spans over 50,000 distinct CDR3 sequences, roughly 8% being singletons. The sequencing here drew on whole blood, taken at baseline. These receptors originate from an adult who was a healthcare worker with PCR-confirmed SARS-CoV-2 infection or an uninfected control (not recorded which).

This clonotype has just a few counts. This sequence joins TRBV3-1 and TRBJ2-5, with D uncertain. This CDR3 is built from 12 residues. Per the germline V gene, CDR1 is LGHDT and CDR2 is YNNKEL (reference sequence). Trimming left V 5 bases short and J 4 bases short, with 8 bases between. This chain's CDR3 is CASSAHRETQYF. The CDR3 region has the DNA TGTGCCAGCAGCGCACACCGAGAGACCCAGTACTTC.

This clonotype was detected many times. J is TRBJ2-5 and V is TRBV5-5; 7 bases map to TRBD1. The ends lost 4 bases at V and 1 base at J; junction bases unmatched: 16. This CDR3 region has 18 residues. CDR1 is SGHKS and CDR2 is YYEKEE in the germline V gene (reference sequence). The CDR3 is CASSTSQSTGSVQETQYF. CDR3 DNA: TGTGCCAGCAGCACCTCCCAATCGACAGGGAGTGTCCAAGAGACCCAGTACTTC.

This clonotype has only a few counts. This sequence joins TRBV28 and TRBJ2-7; maybe TRBD2 (6 bases). V lost 5 bases and J lost 0, with 17 bases in between. Germline CDR1 and CDR2: MDHEN and SYDVKM. The length of the CDR3 is 16 residues. CDR3 sequence reads: CASSQTGTQSSYEQYF. In DNA form, the CDR3 reads TGTGCCAGCAGTCAGACCGGGACTCAGAGCTCCTACGAGCAGTACTTC.

This clonotype was observed at least ten times. The chain uses TRBV12-3 or TRBV12-4 and TRBJ2-1; 7 positions match TRBD2. This CDR3 has 15 amino acids. V was clipped by 9 bases and J by 0 bases; unmatched bases: 8. The CDR3, as DNA: TGTGCCAGTGGGGGGGAAAGGAACTCCTACAATGAGCAGTTCTTC. It specifies CASGGERNSYNEQFF.

The genes are TRBV5-4 and TRBJ2-5, with 8 bases lining up with TRBD1. V gave up 6 bases and J gave up 2 bases; unmatched junction bases: 3. Germline CDR1 and CDR2: SGHNT and YYREEE (reference sequence). CDR3 size: 13 residues. The CDR3 bases are TGTGCCAGCATGCGGGACAGGCAAGAGACCCAGTACTTC. It codes for CASMRDRQETQYF. Together with reference TRBV5-4 and TRBJ2-5, the CDR3 gives the full variable domain: ETGVTQSPTHLIKTRGQQVTLRCSSQSGHNTVSWYQQALGQGPQFIFQYYREEENGRGNFPPRFSGLQFPNYSSELNVNALELDDSALYLCASMRDRQETQYFGPGTRLLVL.

The chain has TRBV14 and TRBJ2-7; no clear D gene. Between the trimmed V and J ends, which lost 1 base and 2 bases, there was a span of 6 bases. Germline V gene data show CDR1 as SGHDN and CDR2 as FVKESK. The CDR3 covers 13 residues. The CDR3 DNA is TGTGCCAGCAGCCAAGCCAACCCCTACGAGCAGTACTTC. It specifies CASSQANPYEQYF.

V gene TRBV4-1 combines with J gene TRBJ1-1; D remains ambiguous. Between the trimmed V and J ends, which lost 1 base and 7 bases, there was a span of 7 bases. This CDR3 contains 12 residues. CDR1 is MGHRA, CDR2 YSYEKL, per germline. For the CDR3, the DNA is TGCGCCAGCAGCCAAGGGCACCTTGAAGCTTTCTTT. Protein product: CASSQGHLEAFF.

This clonotype came up many times. The chain has TRBV5-1 and TRBJ2-3; D not resolved. Trimming removed 7 bases at V and 2 bases at J, with 14 bases between. The germline CDR1 and CDR2 sequences are SGHRS and YFSETQ. The CDR3 sequence is 14 residues long. The CDR3 is CASSSARITDTQYF. In DNA form, the CDR3 reads TGCGCCAGCTCCTCGGCTCGCATCACAGATACGCAGTATTTT.

This clonotype was seen repeatedly, ten times or more. The rearrangement links TRBV5-6 to TRBJ2-4; 8 bases match TRBD2. V was clipped by 4 bases and J by 5 bases; unmatched bases: 8. Germline values: CDR1 SGHDT, CDR2 YYEEEE. The CDR3 spans 15 residues. CDR3 region: CASSRDGAGENIQYF. The CDR3 nucleotides are TGTGCCAGCAGCCGGGACGGAGCGGGAGAAAACATTCAGTACTTC. The variable domain in full, with the rest retrieved from reference TRBV5-6 and TRBJ2-4, is DAGVTQSPTHLIKTRGQQVTLRCSPKSGHDTVSWYQQALGQGPQFIFQYYEEEERQRGNFPDRFSGHQFPNYSSELNVNALLLGDSALYLCASSRDGAGENIQYFGAGTRLSVL.

This clonotype was observed many times. The V gene is TRBV6-5, the J gene TRBJ1-2; 7 nucleotides match TRBD1. The V segment lost 5 bases and the J segment 4 bases; nucleotides outside the gene matches: 7. CDR1 and CDR2 from the germline V gene are MNHEY and SVGAGI. The CDR3 runs 14 residues. The DNA of the CDR3 is TGTGCCAGCAGTCCACAGACAGGGCGCTATGGCTACACCTTC. As protein: CASSPQTGRYGYTF.

Ten or more counts support this clonotype. The rearrangement uses TRBV9 and TRBJ2-5; D perhaps matches TRBD2 (7 bases). This CDR3 is 16 amino acids long. Germline V CDR1 and CDR2: SGDLS, YYNGEE. V was trimmed by 0 bases and J by 4 bases, leaving 16 bases between them. In DNA, the CDR3 is TGTGCCAGCAGCGTAGATTTCAGGGGAGGGGGAGAGACCCAGTACTTC. This translates into CASSVDFRGGGETQYF.

The V call is TRBV11-1, the J call TRBJ2-5; D not resolved. This CDR3 is built from 14 residues. Germline V CDR1 and CDR2: SGHAT, FQDESV (reference sequence). The V gene lost 4 bases and the J gene lost 0 bases, with 9 bases spanning the gap. CDR3: CASSWRMYQETQYF. The CDR3 DNA follows: TGTGCCAGCAGCTGGAGAATGTACCAAGAGACCCAGTACTTC.

The CDR3 here is CASSVVVSRDHPDTQYF. As DNA, the CDR3 is TGTGCCAGCAGCGTAGTGGTCTCGCGAGATCATCCAGATACGCAGTATTTT. The rearrangement links TRBV9 to TRBJ2-3; no reliable D call. V lost 0 bases to trimming and J lost 4 bases, with 18 bases between them. The CDR3 loop spans 17 amino acids. Germline V CDR1 and CDR2: SGDLS, YYNGEE.

This clonotype was seen at least ten times. V gene TRBV6-6 combines with J gene TRBJ2-3, with D unclear. Germline V gene sequence: CDR1 MNHNY, CDR2 SVGAGI (reference sequence). Trimming stripped 3 bases from V and 6 bases from J, with 13 bases between. The CDR3 extends over 14 amino acids. DNA for the CDR3: TGTGCCAGCAGTTATTCCTCTTTCGGGGATACGCAGTATTTT. Translation: CASSYSSFGDTQYF.

This clonotype was detected ten times or more. The chain couples TRBV19 to TRBJ2-7, with a weak D call TRBD1 (6 bases). The CDR3 runs to 13 residues. The germline V and J ends were trimmed by 1 base and 2 bases, with 6 bases remaining between them. Germline CDR1 reads LNHDA; CDR2 reads SQIVND (reference sequence). The CDR3 loop reads CASSIGQAYEQYF. CDR3 bases: TGTGCCAGTAGTATAGGACAGGCCTACGAGCAGTACTTC.

The chain couples TRBV6-5 to TRBJ2-5; D gene unclear. Per germline, CDR1 MNHEY and CDR2 SVGAGI. With 6 bases removed from V and 5 bases from J, the gap between germline ends came to 16 bases. This CDR3 region has 14 residues. The DNA for the CDR3 is TGTGCCAGCAGAAATAGGAGAGTTCAGGAGACCCAGTACTTC. Translated: CASRNRRVQETQYF.

This clonotype has a count of ten or more. The chain uses TRBV7-2 and TRBJ2-1; 9 nucleotides align to TRBD2. This CDR3 region has 12 residues. Germline V CDR1 and CDR2: SGHTA, FQGNSA. V gave up 1 base and J gave up 14 bases; unmatched junction bases: 3. CDR3 in amino acids: CASSLGGRGEFF. Here the CDR3 DNA reads TGTGCCAGCAGCTTAGGCGGGAGGGGCGAGTTCTTC.

At least ten counts were recorded for this clonotype. V gene TRBV20-1 combines with J gene TRBJ2-2; 12 bases line up with TRBD1. V dropped 1 base and J dropped 0; count of bases not matched to a gene: 3. The CDR3 extends over 17 amino acids. Germline lookup yields CDR1 DFQATT and CDR2 SNEGSKA (reference sequence). The CDR3 loop reads CSARAGTGGANTGELFF. CDR3 nucleotide sequence: TGCAGTGCTAGAGCCGGGACAGGGGGCGCGAACACCGGGGAGCTGTTTTTT.

This clonotype has just a few counts. This sequence joins TRBV5-1 and TRBJ1-5; 9 bases are a match to TRBD1. V gave up 4 bases and J gave up 7 bases; unmatched junction bases: 9. Germline V gives CDR1 SGHRS, CDR2 YFSETQ. CDR3 length equals 15 residues. CDR3 sequence: CASSPGQGTGQPQHF. The CDR3 coding sequence is TGCGCCAGCAGCCCGGGACAGGGAACGGGGCAGCCCCAGCATTTT.

This clonotype was seen only a few times. The chain links TRBV28 to TRBJ1-5; maybe TRBD1 (5 bases). CDR3 length: 12 amino acids. V lost 3 bases and J lost 7, with 7 bases in between. From germline, CDR1 is MDHEN and CDR2 SYDVKM. The CDR3 nucleotides are TGTGCCAGCAGTTTTGGGGCCCAGCCCCAGCATTTT. Its protein is CASSFGAQPQHF.

The chain is built from TRBV28 and TRBJ2-3; D possibly corresponds to TRBD2 (6 bases). CDR3 length: 15 amino acids. The germline V gene encodes CDR1 MDHEN and CDR2 SYDVKM. CDR3 nucleotide sequence: TGTGCAACTCACGGGGGAGCGGTTTCCACAGATACGCAGTATTTT. This gives the protein CATHGGAVSTDTQYF. The whole variable domain, filled in from reference TRBV28 and TRBJ2-3, reads DVKVTQSSRYLVKRTGEKVFLECVQDMDHENMFWYRQDPGLGLRLIYFSYDVKMKEKGDIPEGYSVSREKKERFSLILESASTNQTSMYLCATHGGAVSTDTQYFGPGTRLTVL.

This clonotype was seen many times. This rearrangement joins TRBV7-2 to TRBJ2-5; D call uncertain. This CDR3 is built from 14 residues. Looked up from germline, CDR1 is SGHTA and CDR2 is FQGNSA. V lost 7 bases, J lost 5 bases, and 17 bases lay in between. The CDR3 protein is CASTPGYSVETQYF. Here the CDR3 DNA reads TGTGCCAGCACCCCAGGTTATAGTGTGGAGACCCAGTACTTC.

There are many counts of this clonotype. CDR3 in DNA: TGTGCCAGCAGTCAAAACCCGTTAAAGGTCTACGAGCAGTACTTC. It specifies CASSQNPLKVYEQYF. The gene calls are TRBV6-6 and TRBJ2-7, with D hard to call. The germline gives CDR1 MNHNY, CDR2 SVGAGI (reference sequence). The CDR3 covers 15 residues. Trimming took 5 bases from V and 3 from J, leaving 17 bases between them.